This note documents a single T cell receptor beta chain sequence. Antigen: not known. These data come from a study of OX40 agonist ivuxolimab in advanced cancers. Regarding the study as a whole: Compared with CD4+, CD8+ T cells on average had more expanded clones.

With 4 bases clipped from V and 3 bases from J, the junction kept 8 bases outside the gene matches. Germline CDR1 and CDR2: SGHRS and YFSETQ. The CDR3 runs 16 residues. Profiled with immunoSEQ multiplex PCR; TCRdb holds only in-frame clones, not every one. The table shows about 11,000 clones, with about 74% occurring only once. Material: CD4+ or CD8+ T cells sorted from blood, obtained in a trial of the OX40 agonist ivuxolimab. The sequence was obtained from an adult with an advanced solid tumor such as melanoma, head and neck, liver or kidney cancer. The chain carries TRBV5-1 and TRBJ2-2, with 8 bases lining up with TRBD1. CDR3 nucleotides: TGCGCCAGCAGCCCCTCCGGACAGGGTTACACCGGGGAGCTGTTTTTT. Its protein is CASSPSGQGYTGELFF.